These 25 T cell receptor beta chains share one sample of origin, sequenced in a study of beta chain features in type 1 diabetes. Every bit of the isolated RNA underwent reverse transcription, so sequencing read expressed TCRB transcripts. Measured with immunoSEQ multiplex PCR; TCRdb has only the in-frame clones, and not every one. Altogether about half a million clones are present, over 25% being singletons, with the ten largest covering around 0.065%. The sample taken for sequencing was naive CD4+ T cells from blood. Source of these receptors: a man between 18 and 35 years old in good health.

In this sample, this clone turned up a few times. CDR3 amino acids: CSVVGSSGWVDTQYF. In DNA form, the CDR3 reads TGCAGCGTAGTGGGCTCTTCGGGATGGGTAGATACGCAGTATTTT. The gene calls are TRBV29-1 and TRBJ2-3, with a possible D match to TRBD2 (5 bases). V was clipped by 6 bases and J by 5 bases, with 21 bases between them. Germline V gene sequence: CDR1 SQVTM, CDR2 ANQGSEA. The CDR3 loop spans 15 amino acids.

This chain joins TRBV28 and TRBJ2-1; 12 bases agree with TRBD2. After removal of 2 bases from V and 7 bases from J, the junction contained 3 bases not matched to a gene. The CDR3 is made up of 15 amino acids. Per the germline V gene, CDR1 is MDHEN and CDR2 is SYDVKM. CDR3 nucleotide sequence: TGTGCCAGCAGTTTAATACTAGCGGGAGGAAATGAGCAGTTCTTC. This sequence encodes CASSLILAGGNEQFF.

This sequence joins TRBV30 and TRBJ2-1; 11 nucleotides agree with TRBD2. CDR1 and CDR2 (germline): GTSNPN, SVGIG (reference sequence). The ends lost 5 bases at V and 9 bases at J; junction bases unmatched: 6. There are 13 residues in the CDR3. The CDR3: CAWDSGRATEQFF. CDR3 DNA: TGTGCCTGGGATAGCGGGAGGGCCACTGAGCAGTTCTTC.

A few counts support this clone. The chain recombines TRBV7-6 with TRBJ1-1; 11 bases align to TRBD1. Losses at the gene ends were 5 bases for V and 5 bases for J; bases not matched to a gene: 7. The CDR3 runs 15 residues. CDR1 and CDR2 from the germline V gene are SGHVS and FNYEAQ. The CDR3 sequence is CASSISGTGGTEAFF. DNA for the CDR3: TGTGCCAGCAGCATCTCCGGGACAGGGGGTACTGAAGCTTTCTTT.

The CDR3 coding sequence is TGTGCCAGCAGCTTAGTCACCCCCGGCACAGATACGCAGTATTTT. The encoded protein is CASSLVTPGTDTQYF. This chain joins TRBV7-9 and TRBJ2-3; D is unclear. In germline, CDR1 is SEHNR, CDR2 FQNEAQ (reference sequence). The CDR3 sequence is 15 residues long. Trimming cost V 1 base and J 1 base, with 9 bases left between them.

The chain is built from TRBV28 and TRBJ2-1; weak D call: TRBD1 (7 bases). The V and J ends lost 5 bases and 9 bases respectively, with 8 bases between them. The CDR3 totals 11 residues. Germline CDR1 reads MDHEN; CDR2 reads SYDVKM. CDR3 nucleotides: TGTGCCAGCAGTCAGGGGGGTGAGCAGTTCTTC. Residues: CASSQGGEQFF.

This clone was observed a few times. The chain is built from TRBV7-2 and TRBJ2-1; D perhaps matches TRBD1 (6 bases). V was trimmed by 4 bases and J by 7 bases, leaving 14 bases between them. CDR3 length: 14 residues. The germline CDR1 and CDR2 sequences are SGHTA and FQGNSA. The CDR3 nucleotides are TGTGCCAGCAGCTACGAACAGGGCTGGAATGAGCAGTTCTTC. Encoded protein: CASSYEQGWNEQFF.

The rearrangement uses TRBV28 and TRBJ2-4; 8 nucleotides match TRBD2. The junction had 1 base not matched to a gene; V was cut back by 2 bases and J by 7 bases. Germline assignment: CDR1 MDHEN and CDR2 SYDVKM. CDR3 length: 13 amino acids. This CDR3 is CASSLRGGNIQYF. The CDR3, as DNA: TGTGCCAGCAGTTTACGGGGGGGCAACATTCAGTACTTC.

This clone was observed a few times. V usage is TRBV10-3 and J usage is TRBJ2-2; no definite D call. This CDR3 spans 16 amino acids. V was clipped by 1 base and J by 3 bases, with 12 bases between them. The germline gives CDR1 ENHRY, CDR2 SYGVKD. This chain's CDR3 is CAISEWQLKDTGELFF. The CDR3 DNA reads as TGTGCCATCAGTGAGTGGCAGCTAAAAGACACCGGGGAGCTGTTTTTT.

The CDR3 DNA follows: TGTGCCAGCAGTCCACTAGTCCCCAAAAACATTCAGTACTTC. This encodes CASSPLVPKNIQYF. This rearrangement joins TRBV27 to TRBJ2-4; tentatively, D is TRBD2 (5 bases). The CDR3 extends over 14 amino acids. Trimming pared 5 bases from V and 2 bases from J, leaving 10 bases between. The V gene's germline CDR1 is MNHEY and CDR2 SMNVEV (reference sequence).

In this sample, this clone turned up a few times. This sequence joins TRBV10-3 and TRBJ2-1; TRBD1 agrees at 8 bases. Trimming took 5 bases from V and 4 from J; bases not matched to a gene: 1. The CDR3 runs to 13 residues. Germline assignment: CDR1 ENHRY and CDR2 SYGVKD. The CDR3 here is CAISTGGYNEQFF. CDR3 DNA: TGTGCCATCAGTACAGGGGGATACAATGAGCAGTTCTTC.

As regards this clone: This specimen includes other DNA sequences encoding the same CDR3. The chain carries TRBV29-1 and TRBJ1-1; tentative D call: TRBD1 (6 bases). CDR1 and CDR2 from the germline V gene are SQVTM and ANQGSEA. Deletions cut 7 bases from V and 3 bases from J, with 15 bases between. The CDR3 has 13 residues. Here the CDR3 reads CSARQVRDTEAFF. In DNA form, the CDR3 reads TGCAGCGCCAGACAGGTGCGGGACACTGAAGCTTTCTTT.

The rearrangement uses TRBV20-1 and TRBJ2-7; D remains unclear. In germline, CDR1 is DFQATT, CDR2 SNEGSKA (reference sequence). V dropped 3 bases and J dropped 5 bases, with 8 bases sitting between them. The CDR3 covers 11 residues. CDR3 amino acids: CSASGEDEQYF. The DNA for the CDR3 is TGCAGTGCTAGCGGTGAAGACGAGCAGTACTTC.

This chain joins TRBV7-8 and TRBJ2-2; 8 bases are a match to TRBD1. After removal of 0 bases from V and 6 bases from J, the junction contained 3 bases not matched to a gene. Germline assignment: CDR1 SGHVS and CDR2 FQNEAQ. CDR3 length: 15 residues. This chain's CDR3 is CASSLAGTGSGELFF. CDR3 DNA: TGTGCCAGCAGCTTAGCCGGGACAGGTTCCGGGGAGCTGTTTTTT. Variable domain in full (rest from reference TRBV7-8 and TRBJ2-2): GAGVSQSPRYKVAKRGQDVALRCDPISGHVSLFWYQQALGQGPEFLTYFQNEAQLDKSGLPSDRFFAERPEGSVSTLKIQRTQQEDSAVYLCASSLAGTGSGELFFGEGSRLTVL.

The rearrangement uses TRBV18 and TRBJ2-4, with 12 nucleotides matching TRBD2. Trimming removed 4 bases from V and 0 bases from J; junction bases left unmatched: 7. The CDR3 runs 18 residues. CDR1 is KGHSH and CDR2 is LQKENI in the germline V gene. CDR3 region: CASSLFGTSGLAKNIQYF. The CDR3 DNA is TGTGCCAGCTCACTCTTCGGGACTAGCGGGTTAGCCAAAAACATTCAGTACTTC.

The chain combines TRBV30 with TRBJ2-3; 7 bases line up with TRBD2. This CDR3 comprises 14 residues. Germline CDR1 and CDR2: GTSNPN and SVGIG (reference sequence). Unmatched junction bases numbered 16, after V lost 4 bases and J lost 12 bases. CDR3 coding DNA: TGTGCCTGGACACCTAGCGGCACAGATACGCGCCAGTATTTT. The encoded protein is CAWTPSGTDTRQYF.

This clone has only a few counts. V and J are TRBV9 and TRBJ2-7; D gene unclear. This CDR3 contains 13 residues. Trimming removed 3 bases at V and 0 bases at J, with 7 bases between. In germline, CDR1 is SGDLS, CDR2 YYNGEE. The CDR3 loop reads CASSESHSYEQYF. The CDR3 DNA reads TGTGCCAGCAGCGAAAGCCACTCCTACGAGCAGTACTTC.

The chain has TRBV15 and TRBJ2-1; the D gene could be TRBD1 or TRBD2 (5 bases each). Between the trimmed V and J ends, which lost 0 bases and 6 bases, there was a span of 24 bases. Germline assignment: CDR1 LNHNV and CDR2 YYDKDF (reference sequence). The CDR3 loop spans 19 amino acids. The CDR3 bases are TGTGCCACCAGCAGAGATTTGGTCCGGGACCTACCTACGGGCAATGAGCAGTTCTTC. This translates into CATSRDLVRDLPTGNEQFF.

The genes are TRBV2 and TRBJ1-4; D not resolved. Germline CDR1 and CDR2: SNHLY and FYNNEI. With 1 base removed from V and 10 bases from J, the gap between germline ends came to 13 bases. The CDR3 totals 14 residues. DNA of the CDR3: TGTGCCAGCAGTGAAGGGTTCGTCGAGGCAAAACTGTTTTTT. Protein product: CASSEGFVEAKLFF.

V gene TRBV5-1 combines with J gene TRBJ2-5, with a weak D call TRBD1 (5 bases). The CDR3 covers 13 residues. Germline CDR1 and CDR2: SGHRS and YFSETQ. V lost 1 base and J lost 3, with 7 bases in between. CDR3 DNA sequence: TGCGCCAGCAGCTTGATCAGGGAAGAGACCCAGTACTTC. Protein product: CASSLIREETQYF.

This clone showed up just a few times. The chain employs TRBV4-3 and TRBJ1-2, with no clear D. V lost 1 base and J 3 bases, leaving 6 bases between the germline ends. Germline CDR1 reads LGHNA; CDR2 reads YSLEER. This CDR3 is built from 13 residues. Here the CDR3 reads CASSQGGDYGYTF. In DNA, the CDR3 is TGCGCCAGCAGCCAAGGAGGAGACTATGGCTACACCTTC.

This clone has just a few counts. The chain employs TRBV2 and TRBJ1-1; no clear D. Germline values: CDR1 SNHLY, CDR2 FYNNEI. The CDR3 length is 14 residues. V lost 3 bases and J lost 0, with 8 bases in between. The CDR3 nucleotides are TGTGCCAGCAGTGATGGAGATCTGAACACTGAAGCTTTCTTT. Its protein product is CASSDGDLNTEAFF.

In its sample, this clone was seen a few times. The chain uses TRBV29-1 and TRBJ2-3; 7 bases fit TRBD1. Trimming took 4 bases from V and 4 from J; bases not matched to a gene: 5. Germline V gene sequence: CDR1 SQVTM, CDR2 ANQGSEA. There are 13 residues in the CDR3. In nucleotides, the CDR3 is TGCAGCGTTGTTCCGAGGGGGCCAGATACGCAGTATTTT. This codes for CSVVPRGPDTQYF.

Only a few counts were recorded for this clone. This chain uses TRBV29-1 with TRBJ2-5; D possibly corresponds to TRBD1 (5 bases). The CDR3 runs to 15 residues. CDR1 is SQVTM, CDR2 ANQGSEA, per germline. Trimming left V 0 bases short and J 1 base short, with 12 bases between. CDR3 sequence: CSVEDPGRAQETQYF. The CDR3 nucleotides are TGCAGCGTTGAAGATCCGGGCAGGGCCCAAGAGACCCAGTACTTC.

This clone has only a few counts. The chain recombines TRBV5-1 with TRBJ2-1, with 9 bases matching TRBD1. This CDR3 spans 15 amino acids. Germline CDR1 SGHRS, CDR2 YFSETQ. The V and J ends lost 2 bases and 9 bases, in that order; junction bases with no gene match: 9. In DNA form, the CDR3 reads TGCGCCAGCAGCTTCGCCGGGACAGGGCAAACTGAGCAGTTCTTC. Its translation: CASSFAGTGQTEQFF.